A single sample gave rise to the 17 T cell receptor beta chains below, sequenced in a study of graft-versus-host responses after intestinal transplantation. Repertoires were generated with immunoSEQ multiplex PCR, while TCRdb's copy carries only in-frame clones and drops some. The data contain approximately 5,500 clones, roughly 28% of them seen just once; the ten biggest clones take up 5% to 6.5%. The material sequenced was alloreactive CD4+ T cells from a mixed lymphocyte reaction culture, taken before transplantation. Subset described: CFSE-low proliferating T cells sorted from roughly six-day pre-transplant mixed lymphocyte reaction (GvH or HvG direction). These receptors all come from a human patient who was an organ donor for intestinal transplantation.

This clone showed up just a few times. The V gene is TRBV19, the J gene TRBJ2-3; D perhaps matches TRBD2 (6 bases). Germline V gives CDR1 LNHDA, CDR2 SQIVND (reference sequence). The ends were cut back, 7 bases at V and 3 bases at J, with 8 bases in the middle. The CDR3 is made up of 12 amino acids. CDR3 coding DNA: TGTGCCAGTACCGGGGGAACAGATACGCAGTATTTT. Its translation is CASTGGTDTQYF.

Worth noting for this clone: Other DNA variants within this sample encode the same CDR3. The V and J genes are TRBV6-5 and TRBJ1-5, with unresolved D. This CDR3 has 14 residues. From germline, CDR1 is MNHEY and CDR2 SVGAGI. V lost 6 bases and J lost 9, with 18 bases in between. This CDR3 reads CASRPDGPLGPQHF. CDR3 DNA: TGTGCCAGCAGACCGGACGGCCCCTTGGGGCCCCAGCATTTT.

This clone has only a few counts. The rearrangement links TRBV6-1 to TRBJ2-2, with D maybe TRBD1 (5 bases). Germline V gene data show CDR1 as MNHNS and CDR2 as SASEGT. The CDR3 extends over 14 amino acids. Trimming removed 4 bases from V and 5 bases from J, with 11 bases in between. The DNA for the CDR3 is TGTGCCAGCAGTGGGATCCAGGGTACCGGGGAGCTGTTTTTT. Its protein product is CASSGIQGTGELFF.

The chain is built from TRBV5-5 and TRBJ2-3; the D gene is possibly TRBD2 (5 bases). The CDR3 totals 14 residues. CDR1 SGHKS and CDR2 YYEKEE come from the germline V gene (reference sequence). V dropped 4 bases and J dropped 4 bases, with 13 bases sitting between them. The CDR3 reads CASSPGPGADTQYF. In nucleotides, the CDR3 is TGTGCCAGCAGCCCGGGTCCCGGGGCAGATACGCAGTATTTT.

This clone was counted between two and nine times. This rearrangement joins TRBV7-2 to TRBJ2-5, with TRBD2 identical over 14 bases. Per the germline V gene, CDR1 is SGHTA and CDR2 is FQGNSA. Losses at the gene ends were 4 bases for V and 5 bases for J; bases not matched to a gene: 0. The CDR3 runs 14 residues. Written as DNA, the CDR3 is TGTGCCAGCAGCTGGACTAGCGGGGGGGAGACCCAGTACTTC. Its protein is CASSWTSGGETQYF.

The CDR3 loop is CASIDIEAFF. The CDR3 DNA reads as TGTGCCAGCATAGACATTGAAGCTTTCTTT. This rearrangement joins TRBV6-6 to TRBJ1-1; D unresolved. V shed 7 bases and J shed 7 bases, with 7 bases lying between them. CDR3 length: 10 residues. Germline CDR1 is MNHNY and CDR2 is SVGAGI (reference sequence).

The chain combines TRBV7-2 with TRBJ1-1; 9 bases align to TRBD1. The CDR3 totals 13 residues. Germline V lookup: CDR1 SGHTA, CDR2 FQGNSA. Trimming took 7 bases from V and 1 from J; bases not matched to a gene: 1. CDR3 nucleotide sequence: TGTGCCAGCATGGGACAGGGGAACACTGAAGCTTTCTTT. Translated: CASMGQGNTEAFF.

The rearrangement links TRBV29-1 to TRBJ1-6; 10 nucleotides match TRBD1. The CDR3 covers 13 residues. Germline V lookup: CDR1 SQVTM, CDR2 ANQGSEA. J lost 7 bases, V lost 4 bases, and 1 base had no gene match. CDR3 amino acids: CSVGQGANSPLHF. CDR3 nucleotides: TGCAGCGTTGGACAGGGGGCGAATTCACCCCTCCACTTT. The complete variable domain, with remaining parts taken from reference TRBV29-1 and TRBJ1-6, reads SAVISQKPSRDICQRGTSLTIQCQVDSQVTMMFWYRQQPGQSLTLIATANQGSEATYESGFVIDKFPISRPNLTFSTLTVSNMSPEDSSIYLCSVGQGANSPLHFGNGTRLTVT.

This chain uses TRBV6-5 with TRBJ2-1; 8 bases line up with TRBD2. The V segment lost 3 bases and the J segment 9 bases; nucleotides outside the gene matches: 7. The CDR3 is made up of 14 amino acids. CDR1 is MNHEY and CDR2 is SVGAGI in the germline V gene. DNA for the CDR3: TGTGCCAGCAGTTATTTCCCAACTAGCGGTGAGCAGTTCTTC. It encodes CASSYFPTSGEQFF.

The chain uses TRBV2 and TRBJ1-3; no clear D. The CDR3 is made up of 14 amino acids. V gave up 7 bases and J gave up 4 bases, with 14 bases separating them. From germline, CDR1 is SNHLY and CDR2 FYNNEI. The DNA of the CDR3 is TGTGCCAGCAAATTAAGGGAGCTCGGAAACACCATATATTTT. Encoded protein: CASKLRELGNTIYF.

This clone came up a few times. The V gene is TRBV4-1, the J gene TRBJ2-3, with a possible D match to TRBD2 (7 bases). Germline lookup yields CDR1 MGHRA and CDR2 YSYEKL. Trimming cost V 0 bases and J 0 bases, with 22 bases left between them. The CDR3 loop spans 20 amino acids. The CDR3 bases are TGCGCCAGCAGCCAAGATCCCAAAACGGGGGGCCGGTTAAGCACAGATACGCAGTATTTT. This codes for CASSQDPKTGGRLSTDTQYF.

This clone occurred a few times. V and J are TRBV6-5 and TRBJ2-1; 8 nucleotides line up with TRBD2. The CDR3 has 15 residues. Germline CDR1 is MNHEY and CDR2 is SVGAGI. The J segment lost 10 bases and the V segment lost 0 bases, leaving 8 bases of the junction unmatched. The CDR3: CASSYSRGGQGEQFF. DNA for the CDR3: TGTGCCAGCAGTTACTCCCGGGGGGGCCAAGGGGAGCAGTTCTTC.

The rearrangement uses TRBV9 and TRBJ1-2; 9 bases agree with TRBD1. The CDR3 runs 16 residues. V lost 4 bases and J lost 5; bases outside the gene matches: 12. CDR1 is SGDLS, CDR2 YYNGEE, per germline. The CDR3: CASSPQGGQGYYGYTF. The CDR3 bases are TGTGCCAGCAGCCCCCAAGGGGGACAGGGATATTATGGCTACACCTTC. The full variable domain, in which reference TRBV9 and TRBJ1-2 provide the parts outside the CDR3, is DSGVTQTPKHLITATGQRVTLRCSPRSGDLSVYWYQQSLDQGLQFLIQYYNGEERAKGNILERFSAQQFPDLHSELNLSSLELGDSALYFCASSPQGGQGYYGYTFGSGTRLTVV.

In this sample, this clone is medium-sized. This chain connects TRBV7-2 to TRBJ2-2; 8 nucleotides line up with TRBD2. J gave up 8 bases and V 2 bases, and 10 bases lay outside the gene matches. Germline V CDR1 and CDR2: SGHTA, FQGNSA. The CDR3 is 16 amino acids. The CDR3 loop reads CASSLLAGLAPGELFF. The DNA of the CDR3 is TGTGCCAGCAGCTTATTGGCAGGACTAGCACCGGGGGAGCTGTTTTTT.

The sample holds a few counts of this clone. CDR3: CARRSSGACTDTQYF. CDR3 bases: TGTGCCCGCCGTTCTAGCGGGGCTTGCACAGATACGCAGTATTTT. The chain has TRBV27 and TRBJ2-3; 9 nucleotides align to TRBD2. This CDR3 comprises 15 residues. Germline assignment: CDR1 MNHEY and CDR2 SMNVEV (reference sequence). V dropped 11 bases and J dropped 1; count of bases not matched to a gene: 10.

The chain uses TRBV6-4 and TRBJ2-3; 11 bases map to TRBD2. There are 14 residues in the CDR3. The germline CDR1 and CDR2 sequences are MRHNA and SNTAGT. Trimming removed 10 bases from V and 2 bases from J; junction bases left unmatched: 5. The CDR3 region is CATNSGRATDTQYF. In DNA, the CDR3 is TGTGCCACCAATAGCGGGAGGGCCACAGATACGCAGTATTTT.

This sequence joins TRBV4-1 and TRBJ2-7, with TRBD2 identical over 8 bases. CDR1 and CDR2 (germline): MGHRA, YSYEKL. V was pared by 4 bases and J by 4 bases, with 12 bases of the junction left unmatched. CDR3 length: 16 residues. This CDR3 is CASSPQSTSDPYEQYF. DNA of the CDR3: TGCGCCAGCAGCCCCCAATCGACTAGCGACCCTTACGAGCAGTACTTC.